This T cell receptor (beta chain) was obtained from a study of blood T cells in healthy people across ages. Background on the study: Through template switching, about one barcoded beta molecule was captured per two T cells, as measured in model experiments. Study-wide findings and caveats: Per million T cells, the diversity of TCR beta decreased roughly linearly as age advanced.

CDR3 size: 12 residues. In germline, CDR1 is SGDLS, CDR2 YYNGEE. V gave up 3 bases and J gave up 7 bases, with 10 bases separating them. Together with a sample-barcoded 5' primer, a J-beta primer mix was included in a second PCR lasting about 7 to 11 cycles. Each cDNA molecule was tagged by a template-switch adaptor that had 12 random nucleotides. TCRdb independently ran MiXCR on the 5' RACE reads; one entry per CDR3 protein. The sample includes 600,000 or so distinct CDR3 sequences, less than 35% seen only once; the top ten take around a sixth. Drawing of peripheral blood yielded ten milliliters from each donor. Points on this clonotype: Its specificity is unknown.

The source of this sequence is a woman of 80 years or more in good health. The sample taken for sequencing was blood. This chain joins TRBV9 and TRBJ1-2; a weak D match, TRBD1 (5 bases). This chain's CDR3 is CASSARQSGYTF. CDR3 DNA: TGTGCCAGCAGCGCGAGACAGTCTGGCTACACCTTC.